The sequence of this TCR beta chain was determined in a study of OX40 agonist ivuxolimab in advanced cancers. For the study at large: A male proportion of approximately 80% was recorded, with mean age approximately 57 years and range about 20 to 90. Whole-study findings and limits: The average count of expanded clones was higher among CD8+ T cells than among CD4+.

Assay used: immunoSEQ multiplex PCR; TCRdb lists only in-frame clones, some missing. The sample lists approximately 70,000 clones; 80% to 90% were seen once. The V gene's germline CDR1 is SGHRS and CDR2 YFSETQ. The CDR3 consists of 14 residues. Trimming removed 0 bases at V and 2 bases at J, with 7 bases between. In regard to this clone: Its specificity is not known.

The chain carries TRBV5-1 and TRBJ2-3; D unresolved. The TCR originated in an adult with an advanced solid tumor such as melanoma, head and neck, liver or kidney cancer. Sequenced material: CD4+ or CD8+ T cells sorted from blood, taken in a trial of the OX40 agonist ivuxolimab. The CDR3 is CASSLGQPTDTQYF. In DNA form, the CDR3 reads TGCGCCAGCAGCTTGGGTCAGCCCACAGATACGCAGTATTTT. Together with reference TRBV5-1 and TRBJ2-3, the CDR3 gives the full variable domain: KAGVTQTPRYLIKTRGQQVTLSCSPISGHRSVSWYQQTPGQGLQFLFEYFSETQRNKGNFPGRFSGRQFSNSRSEMNVSTLELGDSALYLCASSLGQPTDTQYFGPGTRLTVL.